The sequence of this TCR beta chain was determined in a study of radiotherapy plus CTLA-4 blockade in lung cancer. Whole-study context: Objective response was observed in around a sixth of patients, and disease control in roughly 31%. Points from the study as a whole: Following radiotherapy plus ipilimumab, tumor-derived TCR clones expanded in the blood. Early clonal dynamics of blood T cells, together with interferon-beta, were reported as the best response predictor.

As regards this clone: Its antigen is unidentified.

TCRdb's copy holds only in-frame clones and misses some; the assay was immunoSEQ multiplex PCR. The sample lists around 110,000 clones, about 85% seen once, with over 2% in the top ten. Ipilimumab-mediated CTLA-4 blockade plus focal radiation was given to patients having chemo-refractory metastatic non-small-cell lung cancer. The germline gives CDR1 SGHVS, CDR2 FQNEAQ. The CDR3 totals 12 residues. The V and J ends lost 1 base and 9 bases respectively, with 7 bases between them. The source material was peripheral blood, sampled from a patient treated with radiotherapy plus ipilimumab. This TCR was recovered from a human donor with non-small cell lung cancer that progressed on radiotherapy plus ipilimumab. Some clones in this sample may be carry-over from other donors' samples. V is TRBV7-8 and J is TRBJ2-1; either TRBD1 or TRBD2 may fit D (5 bases each). DNA for the CDR3: TGTGCCAGCAGCTTAGGTGGGGGTGAGCAGTTCTTC. Its protein is CASSLGGGEQFF.